This paragraph covers one T cell receptor (beta chain) sequence. The antigen remains unidentified. Sequenced by immunoSEQ multiplex PCR; TCRdb stores in-frame clones only, minus some. The repertoire includes roughly 12,000 clones, 84% of them detected once, and approximately 9% sits in the top ten. With V trimmed by 3 bases and J by 5 bases, 2 bases remained unmatched. Germline V gene data show CDR1 as LNHDA and CDR2 as SQIVND (reference sequence). The CDR3 sequence is 15 residues long. The source of the sample is a study of OX40 agonist ivuxolimab in advanced cancers. Study outcomes and limitations: The study observed clonal expansion of CD4+ and CD8+ blood T cells by week 6 at 0.1 to 3.0 mg/kg.

The sample consisted of CD4+ or CD8+ T cells sorted from blood, taken in a trial of the OX40 agonist ivuxolimab. The chain combines TRBV19 with TRBJ1-5; 12 nucleotides agree with TRBD1. The source of this sequence is an adult with an advanced solid tumor such as melanoma, head and neck, liver or kidney cancer. CDR3 loop: CASSMGTGGHQPQHF. In DNA, the CDR3 is TGTGCCAGTAGTATGGGGACAGGGGGCCATCAGCCCCAGCATTTT.